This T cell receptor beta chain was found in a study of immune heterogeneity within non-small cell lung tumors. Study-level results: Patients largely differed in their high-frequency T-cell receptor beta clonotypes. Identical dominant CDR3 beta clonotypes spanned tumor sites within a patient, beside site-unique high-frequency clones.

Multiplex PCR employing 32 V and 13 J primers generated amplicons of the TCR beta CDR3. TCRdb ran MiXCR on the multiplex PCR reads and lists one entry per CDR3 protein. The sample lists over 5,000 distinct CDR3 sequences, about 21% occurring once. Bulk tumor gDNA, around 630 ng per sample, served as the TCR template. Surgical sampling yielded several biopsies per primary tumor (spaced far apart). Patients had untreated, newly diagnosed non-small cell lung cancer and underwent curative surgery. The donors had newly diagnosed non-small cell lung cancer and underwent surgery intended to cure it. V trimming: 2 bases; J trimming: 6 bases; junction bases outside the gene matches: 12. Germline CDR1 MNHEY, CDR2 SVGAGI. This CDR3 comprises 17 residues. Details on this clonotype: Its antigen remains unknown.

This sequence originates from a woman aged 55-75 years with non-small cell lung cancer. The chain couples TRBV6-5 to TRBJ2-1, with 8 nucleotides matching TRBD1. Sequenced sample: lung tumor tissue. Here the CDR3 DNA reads TGTGCCAGCAGTTACCTACTAAACAACAGGGGGAGCAATGAGCAGTTCTTC. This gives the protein CASSYLLNNRGSNEQFF.